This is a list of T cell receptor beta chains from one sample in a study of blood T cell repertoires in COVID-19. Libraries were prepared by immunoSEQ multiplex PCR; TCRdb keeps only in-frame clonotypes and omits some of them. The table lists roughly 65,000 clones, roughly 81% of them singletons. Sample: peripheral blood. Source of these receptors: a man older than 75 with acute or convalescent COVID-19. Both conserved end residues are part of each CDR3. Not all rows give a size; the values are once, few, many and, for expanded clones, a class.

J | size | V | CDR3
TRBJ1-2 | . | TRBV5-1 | CASSLGQGNYGYTF
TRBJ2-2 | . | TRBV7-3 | CASSLGPQGGAGELFF
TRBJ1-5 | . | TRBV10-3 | CAIRGAGDQPQHF
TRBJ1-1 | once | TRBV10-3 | CAAQGHTMNTEAFF
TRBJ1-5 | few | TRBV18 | CASSPGTGNQPQHF
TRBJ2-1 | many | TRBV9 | CASPTGTSLPGHEQFF
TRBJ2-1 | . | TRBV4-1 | CASSQVLAGTSSYNEQFF
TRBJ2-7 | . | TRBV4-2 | CASSQQASVSYEQYF
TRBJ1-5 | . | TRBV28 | CASSLAGQDNQPQHF
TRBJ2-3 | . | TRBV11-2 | CASSPTLGTGLINTQYF
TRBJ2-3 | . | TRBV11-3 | CASSQGSTSTDTQYF
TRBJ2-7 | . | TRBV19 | CASSVDRGREQYF
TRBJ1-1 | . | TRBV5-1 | CASSKTGANTEAFF
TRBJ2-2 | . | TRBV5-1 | CASTLTGVTGELFF
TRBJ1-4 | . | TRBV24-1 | CATSDSTGRNEKLFF
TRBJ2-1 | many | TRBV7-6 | CASSVRTSGAYNEQFF
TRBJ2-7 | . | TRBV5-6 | CASSKYRDGEQYF
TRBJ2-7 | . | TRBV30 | CAWSRGLTYEQYF
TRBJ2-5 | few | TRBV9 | CASSETDHQETQYF
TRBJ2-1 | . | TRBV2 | CASSLRGGSSYNEQFF